A single sample gave rise to the 23 T cell receptor beta chains below, sequenced in a study of CD8 T cells in ankylosing spondylitis. Each CDR3 protein is one row after TCRdb ran MiXCR on the 5' RACE reads. The sample consists of approximately 250,000 distinct CDR3 sequences, under 35% of them appearing once. Source material: blood, either unsorted or a sorted T cell fraction (not recorded which). These receptors all come from a male donor with ankylosing spondylitis or in good health (not recorded which).

In this sample, this clonotype turned up a few times. V usage is TRBV6-5 and J usage is TRBJ2-7, with TRBD2 as a possible D gene (6 bases). The CDR3 totals 13 residues. Germline V CDR1 and CDR2: MNHEY, SVGAGI. The V gene lost 2 bases and the J gene lost 8 bases, with 13 bases spanning the gap. The CDR3 region is CASSYRRGNQQYF. The CDR3 bases are TGTGCCAGCAGTTACCGGCGGGGAAATCAGCAGTACTTC.

J is TRBJ2-1 and V is TRBV7-3; TRBD2 is a possible D gene (6 bases). Germline CDR1 SGHTA, CDR2 FQGTGA. The CDR3 extends over 17 amino acids. Deletions cut 2 bases from V and 8 bases from J, with 22 bases between. CDR3 bases: TGTGCCAGCAGCTTAGGTCCGGGGGAAGTCAACCTCGATGAGCAGTTCTTC. Translating gives CASSLGPGEVNLDEQFF. Complete variable domain (other parts from reference TRBV7-3 and TRBJ2-1): GAGVSQTPSNKVTEKGKYVELRCDPISGHTALYWYRQSLGQGPEFLIYFQGTGAADDSGLPNDRFFAVRPEGSVSTLKIQRTERGDSAVYLCASSLGPGEVNLDEQFFGPGTRLTVL.

The J gene is TRBJ1-6, the V gene TRBV6-5, with 10 nucleotides matching TRBD1. The CDR3 sequence is 14 residues long. The germline V gene encodes CDR1 MNHEY and CDR2 SVGAGI. The V segment lost 2 bases and the J segment 14 bases; nucleotides outside the gene matches: 6. In DNA form, the CDR3 reads TGTGCCAGCAGTTACGGGACAGGGGTAAGATCCCTCCACTTT. It encodes CASSYGTGVRSLHF.

The chain joins TRBV4-2 to TRBJ1-1, with a possible D match to TRBD1 (6 bases). V dropped 3 bases and J dropped 2 bases, with 16 bases sitting between them. There are 16 residues in the CDR3. CDR1 is LGHNA and CDR2 is YNFKEQ in the germline V gene. CDR3 nucleotide sequence: TGTGCCAGCAGCCAGGGACCTACAGGGCTTAACACTGAAGCTTTCTTT. Translated: CASSQGPTGLNTEAFF.

This clonotype was counted between two and nine times. The chain combines TRBV29-1 with TRBJ2-5; no firm D call. V was pared by 6 bases and J by 5 bases, with 10 bases between. Germline CDR1 is SQVTM and CDR2 is ANQGSEA. CDR3 length equals 11 residues. This chain's CDR3 is CSVLPGETQYF. The CDR3 bases are TGCAGCGTCCTTCCCGGGGAGACCCAGTACTTC.

This sequence joins TRBV20-1 and TRBJ2-5; 8 nucleotides match TRBD2. The CDR3 consists of 13 residues. Germline CDR1 reads DFQATT; CDR2 reads SNEGSKA (reference sequence). V gave up 4 bases and J gave up 5 bases; unmatched junction bases: 6. CDR3 residues: CSAIGLAGETQYF. DNA for the CDR3: TGCAGTGCTATTGGACTAGCCGGGGAGACCCAGTACTTC.

This clonotype was seen only a few times. The CDR3 spells CASSLEPRDTQYF. In DNA, the CDR3 is TGCGCCAGCAGCCTGGAACCGCGCGATACGCAGTATTTT. The rearrangement joins TRBV5-1 to TRBJ2-3; D is unclear. V was clipped by 4 bases and J by 6 bases, with 12 bases between them. This CDR3 spans 13 amino acids. The V gene's germline CDR1 is SGHRS and CDR2 YFSETQ. Drawing the rest from reference TRBV5-1 and TRBJ2-3, the complete variable domain is KAGVTQTPRYLIKTRGQQVTLSCSPISGHRSVSWYQQTPGQGLQFLFEYFSETQRNKGNFPGRFSGRQFSNSRSEMNVSTLELGDSALYLCASSLEPRDTQYFGPGTRLTVL.

The chain couples TRBV7-2 to TRBJ1-1; 8 bases match TRBD1. CDR1 and CDR2 (germline): SGHTA, FQGNSA. The CDR3 covers 15 residues. The J segment lost 9 bases and the V segment lost 2 bases, leaving 11 bases of the junction unmatched. DNA for the CDR3: TGTGCCAGCAGCTTACTTGGACAGGGCCGCCGTCAAGCTTTCTTT. Translation gives CASSLLGQGRRQAFF.

This clonotype was counted a few times. V is TRBV3-1 and J is TRBJ2-7; D is unclear. The CDR3 is 12 residues long. Trimming removed 2 bases at V and 3 bases at J, with 5 bases between. CDR1 and CDR2 (germline): LGHDT, YNNKEL (reference sequence). The CDR3 DNA reads as TGTGCCAGCAGCCAACTCAACTACGAGCAGTACTTC. Its protein product is CASSQLNYEQYF.

This chain uses TRBV20-1 with TRBJ2-5, with 7 bases identical to TRBD2. CDR3 size: 14 residues. CDR1 DFQATT and CDR2 SNEGSKA come from the germline V gene (reference sequence). Here the CDR3 reads CMGGGGRIQETQYF. The CDR3 nucleotides are TGCATGGGTGGTGGCGGGAGAATCCAAGAGACCCAGTACTTC.

The V call is TRBV5-5, the J call TRBJ1-5; TRBD1 matches at 8 bases. CDR3 length equals 17 residues. With 0 bases clipped from V and 4 bases from J, the junction kept 9 bases outside the gene matches. Germline lookup yields CDR1 SGHKS and CDR2 YYEKEE (reference sequence). CDR3 sequence (DNA): TGTGCCAGCAGCTTGGGAATCGCAGGGGGCTTAAATCAGCCCCAGCATTTT. Protein product: CASSLGIAGGLNQPQHF.

V gene TRBV5-1 combines with J gene TRBJ2-7; the D gene could be TRBD1 or TRBD2 (5 bases each). The CDR3 runs 13 residues. The germline V gene encodes CDR1 SGHRS and CDR2 YFSETQ. V shed 7 bases and J shed 2 bases, with 13 bases lying between them. The CDR3 DNA reads TGCGCCAGCGCTCGGGACCTCACCTACGAGCAGTACTTC. Protein product: CASARDLTYEQYF.

This chain connects TRBV6-1 to TRBJ1-1, with D maybe TRBD1 (5 bases). This CDR3 is 17 amino acids long. V was clipped by 3 bases and J by 3 bases, with 20 bases between them. Germline lookup yields CDR1 MNHNS and CDR2 SASEGT. The CDR3 DNA follows: TGTGCCAGCAGTGAGGTCCGGAGCGCACGGGGGGACACTGAAGCTTTCTTT. Encoded protein: CASSEVRSARGDTEAFF.

The chain couples TRBV7-2 to TRBJ2-1, with D perhaps matching TRBD1 or TRBD2 (5 bases each). Germline V lookup: CDR1 SGHTA, CDR2 FQGNSA. V lost 4 bases and J lost 8, with 18 bases in between. The CDR3 runs 15 residues. The chain's CDR3 is CASSSGTLTRDEQFF. The CDR3 DNA reads as TGTGCCAGCAGCTCCGGGACCCTCACCCGGGATGAGCAGTTCTTC.

CDR3 in DNA: TGTGCCAGCAGCCCCACCGGGACAGGGAGCTATTGGAACACTGAAGCTTTCTTT. Amino acid sequence: CASSPTGTGSYWNTEAFF. The rearrangement joins TRBV7-6 to TRBJ1-1, with 9 bases fitting TRBD1. J gave up 1 base and V 5 bases, and 14 bases lay outside the gene matches. This CDR3 has 18 residues. Germline CDR1 is SGHVS and CDR2 is FNYEAQ. The entire variable domain, with the rest obtained from reference TRBV7-6 and TRBJ1-1, is as follows: GAGVSQSPRYKVTKRGQDVALRCDPISGHVSLYWYRQALGQGPEFLTYFNYEAQQDKSGLPNDRFSAERPEGSISTLTIQRTEQRDSAMYRCASSPTGTGSYWNTEAFFGQGTRLTVV.

The V call is TRBV6-5, the J call TRBJ2-1, with D possibly being TRBD2 (5 bases). The germline V gene has CDR1 MNHEY and CDR2 SVGAGI. This CDR3 has 15 residues. V was shortened by 2 bases and J by 7 bases, with 15 bases between the two germline ends. The CDR3 sequence is CASSYLLSGENEQFF. CDR3 DNA sequence: TGTGCCAGCAGTTACCTGTTAAGTGGGGAGAATGAGCAGTTCTTC.

The chain recombines TRBV4-1 with TRBJ2-7, with TRBD1 matching over 8 bases. Trimming took 4 bases from V and 3 from J; bases not matched to a gene: 8. The germline V gene encodes CDR1 MGHRA and CDR2 YSYEKL. The CDR3 extends over 15 amino acids. The CDR3, as DNA: TGCGCCAGCAGCCTAGACAGGGGAGGTGGCTACGAGCAGTACTTC. Encoded protein: CASSLDRGGGYEQYF.

This clonotype was seen more than once but under ten times. The rearrangement joins TRBV5-5 to TRBJ2-1, with 11 positions matching TRBD2. The CDR3 is made up of 15 amino acids. In germline, CDR1 is SGHKS, CDR2 YYEKEE (reference sequence). With 1 base clipped from V and 12 bases from J, the junction kept 9 bases outside the gene matches. The CDR3 region is CASSLLLSGGAGQFF. CDR3 nucleotides: TGTGCCAGCAGCTTGCTTCTTAGCGGGGGGGCCGGGCAGTTCTTC.

The CDR3 sequence: CASSQEGRVGNEQFF. In DNA form, the CDR3 reads TGCGCCAGCAGCCAAGAGGGGAGGGTAGGCAATGAGCAGTTCTTC. The chain couples TRBV4-1 to TRBJ2-1; 7 positions agree with TRBD2. Germline trimming cut 0 bases from V and 6 bases from J; bases unmatched to any gene: 5. The CDR3 contains 15 residues. Germline V gives CDR1 MGHRA, CDR2 YSYEKL.

This chain uses TRBV12-3 or TRBV12-4 with TRBJ2-7; D possibly uses TRBD1 or TRBD2 (5 bases each). The V and J ends lost 6 bases and 3 bases respectively, with 18 bases between them. The length of the CDR3 is 15 residues. DNA of the CDR3: TGTGCCAGCAGCTCTTCCGGGACCCCGAACTACGAGCAGTACTTC. Residues: CASSSSGTPNYEQYF.

This clonotype was detected many times. This chain joins TRBV20-1 and TRBJ1-2; D perhaps matches TRBD1 (6 bases). Trimming stripped 5 bases from V and 6 bases from J, with 16 bases between. Germline CDR1 DFQATT, CDR2 SNEGSKA (reference sequence). The CDR3 length is 13 residues. CDR3 sequence: CSAEEGVWDGYTF. The CDR3 DNA reads TGCAGTGCTGAGGAGGGGGTATGGGATGGCTACACCTTC.

This clonotype was picked up a small number of times. The V and J genes are TRBV9 and TRBJ2-2; D ambiguous. Germline V lookup: CDR1 SGDLS, CDR2 YYNGEE. This CDR3 has 13 amino acids. Trimming left V 0 bases short and J 5 bases short, with 5 bases between. CDR3 in DNA: TGTGCCAGCAGCGTAGGACAAACCGGGGAGCTGTTTTTT. Amino acid sequence: CASSVGQTGELFF.

The rearrangement joins TRBV20-1 to TRBJ2-5; D unclear. The length of the CDR3 is 13 residues. Germline loops: CDR1 DFQATT, CDR2 SNEGSKA (reference sequence). Trimming shortened V by 6 bases and J by 4 bases, and 15 bases separated the two germline ends. The chain's CDR3 is CSASSAATETQYF. As DNA, the CDR3 is TGCAGTGCCAGCAGTGCGGCTACAGAGACCCAGTACTTC.